These 7 T cell receptor beta chains share one sample of origin, sequenced in a study of identical twins. One entry per CDR3 protein, called by TCRdb with MiXCR from the 5' RACE reads. The data contain more than 400,000 distinct CDR3 sequences, around 15% of them singletons. The same sample was also used in a study of yellow fever vaccine responses in identical twins.

Sample: CD4+ T cells sorted from blood. These receptors were collected from a young woman in good health.

The table lists this clonotype with a few counts. This sequence joins TRBV12-3 or TRBV12-4 and TRBJ2-7; 9 bases are a match to TRBD2. This CDR3 is built from 13 residues. The V and J ends lost 6 bases and 6 bases, in that order; junction bases with no gene match: 6. This CDR3 is CASSRGLASEQYF. The CDR3, as DNA: TGTGCCAGCAGCCGAGGACTAGCGAGCGAGCAGTACTTC.

V usage is TRBV9 and J usage is TRBJ2-4; D possibly matches TRBD1 or TRBD2 (6 bases each). CDR3 length: 15 amino acids. Germline V gives CDR1 SGDLS, CDR2 YYNGEE. The ends were cut back, 3 bases at V and 0 bases at J, with 10 bases in the middle. The CDR3 loop is CASSGRGLAKNIQYF. The CDR3 DNA sequence: TGTGCCAGCAGCGGTCGGGGGCTAGCCAAAAACATTCAGTACTTC.

This clonotype was picked up a small number of times. J is TRBJ2-3 and V is TRBV28, with D maybe TRBD2 (6 bases). The CDR3 spans 14 residues. The V end lost 7 bases, the J end lost 2 bases, and 13 bases lay between the germline ends. CDR1 and CDR2 (germline): MDHEN, SYDVKM. CDR3 amino acids: CASTSPGDTDTQYF. The CDR3 region has the DNA TGTGCCAGCACCTCGCCGGGGGACACAGATACGCAGTATTTT.

The CDR3 is CSAQDRNTEAFF. In DNA form, the CDR3 reads TGCAGTGCTCAAGACAGGAACACTGAAGCTTTCTTT. The chain carries TRBV20-1 and TRBJ1-1; D possibly corresponds to TRBD1 (5 bases). Germline V gene data show CDR1 as DFQATT and CDR2 as SNEGSKA (reference sequence). Trimming pared 5 bases from V and 1 base from J, leaving 8 bases between. The CDR3 consists of 12 residues.

The chain is built from TRBV20-1 and TRBJ1-2; D unresolved. From germline, CDR1 is DFQATT and CDR2 SNEGSKA (reference sequence). Trimming removed 6 bases at V and 2 bases at J, with 7 bases between. There are 11 residues in the CDR3. CDR3 in amino acids: CSAAINYGYTF. Here the CDR3 DNA reads TGCAGTGCCGCCATCAACTATGGCTACACCTTC.

This clonotype appeared many times. This rearrangement joins TRBV12-3 or TRBV12-4 to TRBJ1-1; no clear D. The CDR3 contains 15 residues. Trimming removed 5 bases at V and 0 bases at J, with 13 bases between. CDR3 nucleotide sequence: TGTGCCAGCAGTCCCCCCGGCACAATGAACACTGAAGCTTTCTTT. This sequence encodes CASSPPGTMNTEAFF.

V and J are TRBV5-5 and TRBJ2-1, with a weak D call TRBD2 (6 bases). This CDR3 has 16 amino acids. V shed 4 bases and J shed 7 bases, with 21 bases lying between them. Germline lookup yields CDR1 SGHKS and CDR2 YYEKEE (reference sequence). CDR3 in amino acids: CASSTFRGAGTNEQFF. CDR3 bases: TGTGCCAGCAGCACTTTTAGGGGAGCGGGTACGAATGAGCAGTTCTTC.